These 3 T cell receptor beta chains came from one sample sequenced in a study of blood T cells in healthy people across ages. Sample-barcoded 5' priming and a J-beta primer mix drove a second PCR of 7 to 11 cycles. Via MiXCR, TCRdb re-called the 5' RACE reads, giving one row per CDR3 protein. The table lists 650,000 to 700,000 distinct CDR3 sequences, less than 40% of them singletons. Sequenced: blood. Receptors were obtained from a woman older than 75 in good health.

This clonotype was detected ten times or more. The genes are TRBV7-2 and TRBJ2-7; a weak D match, TRBD1 (6 bases). Per germline, CDR1 SGHTA and CDR2 FQGNSA. The CDR3 contains 13 residues. V lost 0 bases to trimming and J lost 6 bases, with 9 bases between them. CDR3 sequence reads: CASSLATGLEQYF. The CDR3 DNA reads as TGTGCCAGCAGCTTAGCAACAGGGCTCGAGCAGTACTTC.

This clonotype has more than one count but fewer than ten. The chain combines TRBV5-1 with TRBJ2-7; weak D call: TRBD2 (7 bases). The germline gives CDR1 SGHRS, CDR2 YFSETQ. CDR3 length equals 14 residues. V lost 1 base and J 4 bases, leaving 12 bases between the germline ends. The CDR3 protein is CASSLRGAGYEQYF. The CDR3 bases are TGCGCCAGCAGCTTGCGGGGGGCCGGATACGAGCAGTACTTC.

The chain employs TRBV7-2 and TRBJ2-3; D tentatively fits TRBD1 or TRBD2 (6 bases each). Trimming cost V 6 bases and J 3 bases, with 16 bases left between them. This CDR3 is 15 amino acids long. Germline loops: CDR1 SGHTA, CDR2 FQGNSA. DNA of the CDR3: TGTGCCAGCAGATTGGGGGGACAAATTACAGATACGCAGTATTTT. Amino acid sequence: CASRLGGQITDTQYF.